The 31 T cell receptor beta chains below all came from one sample that was sequenced in a study of naive and memory T cell subsets. Two oligonucleotides, mixed equimolar, formed the beta constant-region primer covering TRBC1 and TRBC2. TCRdb re-called the UMI-ligation and nested PCR reads through MiXCR, storing one row per CDR3 protein. This table has about 85,000 distinct CDR3 sequences, under 15% appearing once. Sequenced material: central memory CD4+ T cells from blood. The source of these receptors is a human donor in good health.

V and J are TRBV7-3 and TRBJ1-1, with unresolved D. The CDR3 runs 14 residues. From germline, CDR1 is SGHTA and CDR2 FQGTGA. V was trimmed by 1 base and J by 4 bases, leaving 10 bases between them. DNA for the CDR3: TGTGCCAGCAGCTTAATTCCTGGGGTCACTGAAGCTTTCTTT. This translates into CASSLIPGVTEAFF.

This clonotype was observed a handful of times. This chain links TRBV7-8 with TRBJ1-5, with TRBD1 identical over 8 bases. This CDR3 spans 15 amino acids. Germline CDR1 SGHVS, CDR2 FQNEAQ. Trimming at V came to 5 bases and at J to 5 bases, leaving 8 bases not matched to a gene. CDR3 sequence reads: CASSPTGGLYQPQHF. The CDR3 DNA reads TGTGCCAGCAGCCCCACAGGGGGACTCTATCAGCCCCAGCATTTT.

The chain links TRBV7-2 to TRBJ1-5; D possibly corresponds to TRBD1 (6 bases). The ends were cut back, 5 bases at V and 2 bases at J, with 13 bases in the middle. The CDR3 totals 15 residues. CDR1 and CDR2 from the germline V gene are SGHTA and FQGNSA. This CDR3 reads CASSQTGGGNQPQHF. The CDR3 bases are TGTGCCAGCAGCCAGACAGGAGGGGGCAATCAGCCCCAGCATTTT.

This clonotype was seen only a few times. This chain connects TRBV27 to TRBJ2-5, with 7 nucleotides matching TRBD1. Germline trimming cut 6 bases from V and 7 bases from J; bases unmatched to any gene: 8. CDR1 MNHEY and CDR2 SMNVEV come from the germline V gene (reference sequence). There are 13 residues in the CDR3. CDR3 loop: CASRPQGSGTQYF. CDR3 DNA sequence: TGTGCCAGCAGACCACAGGGGTCAGGGACCCAGTACTTC.

This chain links TRBV11-2 with TRBJ2-7; 14 bases are shared with TRBD2. This CDR3 region has 20 residues. Trimming cost V 6 bases and J 3 bases; bases outside gene matches: 19. CDR1 SGHAT and CDR2 FQNNGV come from the germline V gene. The DNA of the CDR3 is TGTGCCAGCAGTCAAATCCACCTGGGACTAGCGGGAGAACGTCGCTACGAGCAGTACTTC. This sequence encodes CASSQIHLGLAGERRYEQYF.

The chain joins TRBV7-2 to TRBJ2-1; 8 nucleotides match TRBD1. The trim removed 1 base at V and 9 bases at J, leaving 5 bases unmatched. There are 14 residues in the CDR3. CDR1 is SGHTA and CDR2 is FQGNSA in the germline V gene. CDR3 protein: CASSLDRGFGEQFF. The CDR3 coding sequence is TGTGCCAGCAGCTTAGACAGGGGGTTTGGTGAGCAGTTCTTC. The full variable domain, its missing parts supplied by reference TRBV7-2 and TRBJ2-1, is GAGVSQSPSNKVTEKGKDVELRCDPISGHTALYWYRQSLGQGLEFLIYFQGNSAPDKSGLPSDRFSAERTGGSVSTLTIQRTQQEDSAVYLCASSLDRGFGEQFFGPGTRLTVL.

The CDR3 DNA reads TGTGCCATCAGCTACGAGAACACTGAAGCTTTCTTT. Protein product: CAISYENTEAFF. This sequence joins TRBV10-3 and TRBJ1-1; D uncertain. This CDR3 has 12 amino acids. The germline V and J ends were trimmed by 6 bases and 1 base, with 6 bases remaining between them. Germline CDR1 ENHRY, CDR2 SYGVKD.

The table lists this clonotype with a few counts. The chain employs TRBV6-6 and TRBJ1-5; no definite D call. V gave up 5 bases and J gave up 7 bases, with 18 bases separating them. The germline V gene has CDR1 MNHNY and CDR2 SVGAGI (reference sequence). The CDR3 spans 15 residues. CDR3 sequence: CASSERMGGEQPQHF. CDR3 bases: TGTGCCAGCAGTGAGCGTATGGGTGGCGAGCAGCCCCAGCATTTT.

The chain couples TRBV15 to TRBJ2-3; D remains unclear. This CDR3 has 14 amino acids. Germline V gene lookup returns CDR1 LNHNV and CDR2 YYDKDF (reference sequence). Trimming pared 0 bases from V and 0 bases from J, leaving 4 bases between. The CDR3: CATSREVSTDTQYF. In DNA form, the CDR3 reads TGTGCCACCAGCAGAGAAGTTAGCACAGATACGCAGTATTTT.

The table lists this clonotype with a few counts. The CDR3 DNA follows: TGCAGTGCTAGCTGGGACTTTGCTGGAGGCTACACCTTC. Its translation is CSASWDFAGGYTF. This sequence joins TRBV20-1 and TRBJ1-2; D is possibly TRBD1 (5 bases). Germline V CDR1 and CDR2: DFQATT, SNEGSKA (reference sequence). The CDR3 extends over 13 amino acids. Trimming stripped 3 bases from V and 8 bases from J, with 16 bases between.

This clonotype was seen repeatedly, ten times or more. The chain carries TRBV18 and TRBJ2-7; D remains unclear. Germline V lookup: CDR1 KGHSH, CDR2 LQKENI. Trimming shortened V by 6 bases and J by 2 bases, and 14 bases separated the two germline ends. This CDR3 contains 14 residues. CDR3 coding DNA: TGTGCCAGCTCCCCGACAAACACAGCCTACGAGCAGTACTTC. This gives the protein CASSPTNTAYEQYF.

This clonotype was seen repeatedly, ten times or more. This chain joins TRBV7-3 and TRBJ2-3; no clear D gene. The CDR3 is 13 residues long. The V end lost 2 bases, the J end lost 7 bases, and 10 bases lay between the germline ends. Germline CDR1 and CDR2: SGHTA and FQGTGA. The CDR3 loop is CASSLDPAYTQYF. The DNA of the CDR3 is TGTGCCAGCAGCTTAGACCCCGCGTATACGCAGTATTTT. The variable domain in full, with the rest retrieved from reference TRBV7-3 and TRBJ2-3, is GAGVSQTPSNKVTEKGKYVELRCDPISGHTALYWYRQSLGQGPEFLIYFQGTGAADDSGLPNDRFFAVRPEGSVSTLKIQRTERGDSAVYLCASSLDPAYTQYFGPGTRLTVL.

The chain employs TRBV19 and TRBJ2-1; TRBD2 matches 10 bases. CDR1 is LNHDA and CDR2 is SQIVND in the germline V gene (reference sequence). The trim removed 3 bases at V and 4 bases at J, leaving 3 bases unmatched. The CDR3 is 15 amino acids. The CDR3 is CASSIRLAGYNEQFF. CDR3 DNA: TGTGCCAGTAGTATCCGACTAGCGGGTTACAATGAGCAGTTCTTC.

This clonotype was counted only a few times. The chain joins TRBV20-1 to TRBJ2-1; 10 positions match TRBD2. The CDR3 spans 15 residues. The V and J ends lost 2 bases and 10 bases, in that order; junction bases with no gene match: 11. Germline CDR1 DFQATT, CDR2 SNEGSKA (reference sequence). This CDR3 reads CSARTGTSESWEQFF. DNA for the CDR3: TGCAGTGCTAGAACTGGGACTAGCGAGTCCTGGGAGCAGTTCTTC.

This rearrangement joins TRBV2 to TRBJ2-3; the D is unclear. Germline CDR1 reads SNHLY; CDR2 reads FYNNEI. The CDR3 is 12 residues long. Trimming cost V 4 bases and J 4 bases, with 6 bases left between them. CDR3: CASSATPDTQYF. DNA of the CDR3: TGTGCCAGCAGTGCGACTCCAGATACGCAGTATTTT.

This clonotype was detected many times. The chain couples TRBV7-9 to TRBJ2-7, with 10 bases aligning to TRBD1. Germline CDR1 and CDR2: SEHNR and FQNEAQ (reference sequence). This CDR3 region has 16 residues. V trimming: 5 bases; J trimming: 7 bases; junction bases outside the gene matches: 14. The CDR3 loop reads CASSARGGQGSGEQYF. The CDR3 DNA is TGTGCCAGCAGCGCCCGGGGGGGACAGGGGTCGGGGGAGCAGTACTTC.

This clonotype was detected many times. The chain recombines TRBV29-1 with TRBJ2-1; D is possibly TRBD2 (7 bases). Trimming took 7 bases from V and 14 from J, leaving 21 bases between them. The germline CDR1 and CDR2 sequences are SQVTM and ANQGSEA. There are 12 residues in the CDR3. CDR3 region: CSAGGGRSLEFF. The CDR3 DNA reads as TGCAGCGCGGGGGGCGGGAGATCGTTGGAGTTCTTC.

This chain links TRBV4-1 with TRBJ1-1; the match to TRBD1 covers 7 bases. Germline CDR1 and CDR2: MGHRA and YSYEKL. The V gene end was trimmed by 5 bases and the J gene end by 0 bases; junction bases not matched to a gene: 6. The CDR3 is 15 amino acids. CDR3 sequence (DNA): TGCGCCAGCAGCGCTCAGGGACAGCTGAACACTGAAGCTTTCTTT. Translating gives CASSAQGQLNTEAFF.

The chain recombines TRBV20-1 with TRBJ2-5; TRBD1 aligns across 9 bases. The germline CDR1 and CDR2 sequences are DFQATT and SNEGSKA (reference sequence). The CDR3 is made up of 14 amino acids. V was clipped by 4 bases and J by 5 bases; unmatched bases: 8. The CDR3 reads CSATHVTGGETQYF. In nucleotides, the CDR3 is TGCAGTGCTACCCACGTGACAGGGGGGGAGACCCAGTACTTC.

This clonotype has only a few counts. This rearrangement joins TRBV6-2 or TRBV6-3 to TRBJ2-7, with 8 bases identical to TRBD2. Germline CDR1 reads MNHEY; CDR2 reads SVGEGT. This CDR3 is 14 amino acids long. The junction had 6 bases not matched to a gene; V was cut back by 5 bases and J by 3 bases. The DNA for the CDR3 is TGTGCCAGCAGTGGCCCGGGGGGGTTCTACGAGCAGTACTTC. Its translation is CASSGPGGFYEQYF.

The chain recombines TRBV18 with TRBJ1-2; D not certain. CDR1 and CDR2 (germline): KGHSH, LQKENI. There are 14 residues in the CDR3. The V and J ends lost 8 bases and 4 bases respectively, with 17 bases between them. The CDR3 loop reads CASQSIGTAYGYTF. The CDR3 DNA follows: TGTGCCAGCCAAAGCATCGGTACCGCCTATGGCTACACCTTC.

The genes are TRBV9 and TRBJ2-2; maybe TRBD2 (5 bases). There are 15 residues in the CDR3. CDR1 and CDR2 from the germline V gene are SGDLS and YYNGEE. Trimming took 7 bases from V and 0 from J, leaving 13 bases between them. CDR3 amino acids: CASSPLATNTGELFF. In DNA form, the CDR3 reads TGTGCCAGCTCTCCCCTAGCAACGAACACCGGGGAGCTGTTTTTT.

This clonotype came up many times. This chain joins TRBV20-1 and TRBJ2-1, with 13 bases fitting TRBD2. Germline loops: CDR1 DFQATT, CDR2 SNEGSKA (reference sequence). J lost 5 bases, V lost 6 bases, and 4 bases had no gene match. This CDR3 has 14 amino acids. The CDR3 bases are TGCAGTGCACTTGGGACTAGCGGGGACAATGAGCAGTTCTTC. Translated: CSALGTSGDNEQFF.

A word on this clonotype: A read error may explain this, as a much larger clone is one base away. As the CDR3 is not closed by the conserved phenylalanine or tryptophan, this likely results from a read error. This rearrangement joins TRBV20-1 to TRBJ1-1; D might be TRBD1 (6 bases). Trimming pared 4 bases from V and 6 bases from J, leaving 12 bases between. Germline values: CDR1 DFQATT, CDR2 SNEGSKA (reference sequence). The CDR3 totals 12 residues. The CDR3 loop reads CSATIRGPEAFS. The DNA for the CDR3 is TGCAGTGCTACCATACGGGGGCCTGAAGCTTTCTCT.

This sequence joins TRBV5-1 and TRBJ2-2; unclear D gene. Trimming stripped 1 base from V and 6 bases from J, with 7 bases between. This CDR3 comprises 13 residues. Germline-derived CDR1 and CDR2 are SGHRS and YFSETQ. CDR3 region: CASSLLGSGELFF. CDR3 nucleotide sequence: TGCGCCAGCAGCTTGCTAGGCTCCGGGGAGCTGTTTTTT.

The table lists this clonotype with many counts. The chain uses TRBV28 and TRBJ1-4; D remains ambiguous. Germline V CDR1 and CDR2: MDHEN, SYDVKM. CDR3 length equals 14 residues. Trimming left V 3 bases short and J 6 bases short, with 11 bases between. Here the CDR3 reads CASSFGGNDEKLFF. The DNA for the CDR3 is TGTGCCAGCAGTTTTGGAGGGAATGATGAAAAACTGTTTTTT.

There are a few counts of this clonotype. CDR3 in amino acids: CAATEGQGAWGELFF. As DNA, the CDR3 is TGTGCCGCCACGGAGGGGCAGGGGGCTTGGGGGGAGCTGTTTTTT. The chain links TRBV10-3 to TRBJ2-2; TRBD1 matches 8 bases. The CDR3 extends over 15 amino acids. V shed 11 bases and J 8 bases; nucleotides not matched to a gene: 16. Germline V gives CDR1 ENHRY, CDR2 SYGVKD.

The rearrangement links TRBV4-3 to TRBJ2-3; D unresolved. CDR1 is LGHNA and CDR2 is YSLEER in the germline V gene. V was pared by 0 bases and J by 6 bases, with 10 bases between. The CDR3 is 14 residues long. Here the CDR3 DNA reads TGCGCCAGCAGCCAAGATTTCGGTCCCGATACGCAGTATTTT. Protein product: CASSQDFGPDTQYF.

This clonotype has a handful of counts. This chain uses TRBV7-2 with TRBJ2-7; no reliable D call. V lost 3 bases to trimming and J lost 5 bases, with 11 bases between them. The CDR3 totals 13 residues. Per germline, CDR1 SGHTA and CDR2 FQGNSA. The CDR3 DNA follows: TGTGCCAGCAGCTTTCCGGTTTCCCACGAGCAGTACTTC. Translation gives CASSFPVSHEQYF.

DNA for the CDR3: TGTGCCAGCAGGGCCAACAGGGAGCTGTCCACTGAAGCTTTCTTT. It is translated as CASRANRELSTEAFF. The genes are TRBV12-3 or TRBV12-4 and TRBJ1-1; D might be TRBD1 (6 bases). V lost 6 bases to trimming and J lost 4 bases, with 18 bases between them. The CDR3 runs to 15 residues.

In this sample, this clonotype turned up a few times. V and J are TRBV29-1 and TRBJ1-1; D is undetermined. CDR1 and CDR2 from the germline V gene are SQVTM and ANQGSEA. Trimming shortened V by 4 bases and J by 1 base, and 16 bases separated the two germline ends. The CDR3 is made up of 15 amino acids. CDR3 sequence reads: CSVVPGKSQNTEAFF. The CDR3 DNA reads as TGCAGCGTTGTGCCTGGGAAATCTCAGAACACTGAAGCTTTCTTT.